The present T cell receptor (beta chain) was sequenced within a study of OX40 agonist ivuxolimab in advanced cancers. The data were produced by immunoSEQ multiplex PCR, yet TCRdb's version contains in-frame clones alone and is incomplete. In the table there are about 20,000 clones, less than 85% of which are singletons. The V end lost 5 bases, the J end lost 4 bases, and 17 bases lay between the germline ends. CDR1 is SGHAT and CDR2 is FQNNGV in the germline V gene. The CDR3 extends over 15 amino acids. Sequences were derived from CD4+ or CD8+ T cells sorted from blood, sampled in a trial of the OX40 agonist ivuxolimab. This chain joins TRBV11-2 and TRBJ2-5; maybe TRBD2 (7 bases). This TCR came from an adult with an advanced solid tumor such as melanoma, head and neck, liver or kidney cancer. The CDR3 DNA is TGTGCCAGCAGCGTCCCGGGGGGCCCAAGAGAGACCCAGTACTTC. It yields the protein CASSVPGGPRETQYF.